This entry lists 32 T cell receptor beta chains sequenced from one sample in a study of cytomegalovirus exposure and HLA in healthy donors. It was with 60 Vbeta and 13 Jbeta primers that the PCR ran. Using immunoSEQ multiplex PCR, the repertoire was profiled, and TCRdb retains in-frame clones only, with some absent. In the table there are approximately 200,000 clones, more than 75% of which are singletons. The sequencing input was PBMCs. The receptor set was obtained from a woman aged 50 to 60 in good health and CMV-seropositive.

The chain employs TRBV9 and TRBJ2-7; D is possibly TRBD2 (6 bases). This CDR3 has 15 residues. Germline CDR1 is SGDLS and CDR2 is YYNGEE. Trimming removed 1 base from V and 4 bases from J, with 15 bases in between. DNA for the CDR3: TGTGCCAGCAGCGTAAATCCAGGGACTGCGTACGAGCAGTACTTC. It specifies CASSVNPGTAYEQYF.

V is TRBV2 and J is TRBJ2-7; 8 nucleotides line up with TRBD2. This CDR3 region has 14 residues. CDR1 SNHLY and CDR2 FYNNEI come from the germline V gene. V trimming: 6 bases; J trimming: 0 bases; junction bases outside the gene matches: 4. CDR3 sequence (DNA): TGTGCCAGCAGCGGGGGGGAGAGCTCCTACGAGCAGTACTTC. It codes for CASSGGESSYEQYF.

The genes are TRBV7-9 and TRBJ2-3, with a possible D match to TRBD1 (6 bases). The CDR3 covers 17 residues. Looked up from germline, CDR1 is SEHNR and CDR2 is FQNEAQ (reference sequence). V dropped 4 bases and J dropped 0 bases, with 17 bases sitting between them. CDR3 nucleotide sequence: TGTGCCAGCAGCTCCCCACGTGGGGGCGTAAGCACAGATACGCAGTATTTT. Protein sequence: CASSSPRGGVSTDTQYF.

The V and J genes are TRBV6-5 and TRBJ2-6; TRBD1 matches 9 bases. After removal of 7 bases from V and 12 bases from J, the junction contained 10 bases not matched to a gene. The CDR3 runs to 14 residues. Looked up from germline, CDR1 is MNHEY and CDR2 is SVGAGI. The CDR3 loop reads CASTLLDRGGVLTF. In DNA, the CDR3 is TGTGCCAGCACTTTACTGGACAGGGGTGGCGTCCTGACTTTC.

As concerns this clone: Compared with germline, one end of the junction differs, possibly owing to a read error. The chain has TRBV5-4 and TRBJ2-6; D might be TRBD1 (6 bases). Per the germline V gene, CDR1 is SGHNT and CDR2 is YYREEE (reference sequence). This CDR3 comprises 18 residues. The CDR3 DNA reads as TGTGCCAGCAGCGTGAGGGGACAAGGGCCCTCTGGGGCCAACGGCCTGACTTTC. It yields the protein CASSVRGQGPSGANGLTF.

V is TRBV29-1 and J is TRBJ2-7; D might be TRBD1 (5 bases). Germline CDR1 reads SQVTM; CDR2 reads ANQGSEA. Trimming took 3 bases from V and 1 from J, leaving 10 bases between them. CDR3 length equals 13 residues. Here the CDR3 DNA reads TGCAGCGTTGATAAGGCAGGGTCCTACGAGCAGTACTTC. Translated, it gives CSVDKAGSYEQYF.

The genes are TRBV11-2 and TRBJ2-7, with D perhaps matching TRBD1 (6 bases). V was clipped by 0 bases and J by 1 base, with 19 bases between them. The CDR3 spans 18 residues. Germline loops: CDR1 SGHAT, CDR2 FQNNGV. DNA of the CDR3: TGTGCCAGCAGCTTAGATCGTGGGACCATCCAGGGGTCCTACGAGCAGTACTTC. Encoded protein: CASSLDRGTIQGSYEQYF.

V usage is TRBV11-3 and J usage is TRBJ2-1; TRBD2 is a possible D gene (6 bases). This CDR3 has 14 amino acids. With 5 bases removed from V and 6 bases from J, the gap between germline ends came to 14 bases. Germline-derived CDR1 and CDR2 are SGHNT and YENEEA. The CDR3 reads CASSLTSLSNEQFF. The DNA for the CDR3 is TGTGCCAGCAGCCTGACTAGTTTATCCAATGAGCAGTTCTTC.

This clone has just one count. The chain has TRBV2 and TRBJ2-2; the match to TRBD2 covers 14 bases. Germline V gives CDR1 SNHLY, CDR2 FYNNEI. This CDR3 has 20 residues. Germline trimming cut 6 bases from V and 4 bases from J; bases unmatched to any gene: 16. The CDR3 region has the DNA TGTGCCAGCAGGAGTTGGGGTGGGGGACTAGCGGGAGAGGGCACCGGGGAGCTGTTTTTT. It encodes CASRSWGGGLAGEGTGELFF.

The V and J genes are TRBV4-1 and TRBJ2-1; perhaps TRBD2 as D (5 bases). The germline V gene encodes CDR1 MGHRA and CDR2 YSYEKL. Trimming shortened V by 1 base and J by 3 bases, and 13 bases separated the two germline ends. This CDR3 is 16 amino acids long. The CDR3 nucleotides are TGCGCCAGCAGCCAAGCCCTAGCCCCTAGCTACAATGAGCAGTTCTTC. As protein: CASSQALAPSYNEQFF.

This clone was counted a single time. V and J are TRBV19 and TRBJ2-1, with 9 nucleotides matching TRBD2. The germline V gene encodes CDR1 LNHDA and CDR2 SQIVND (reference sequence). The CDR3 spans 15 residues. V trimming: 7 bases; J trimming: 9 bases; junction bases outside the gene matches: 13. The CDR3 DNA is TGTGCCAGTACTCCTGCGGGAGGGGGTGTAAGTGAGCAGTTCTTC. This gives the protein CASTPAGGGVSEQFF.

This clone is a singleton in its sample. This chain joins TRBV19 and TRBJ2-1; 9 nucleotides line up with TRBD2. The CDR3 spans 15 residues. Germline V gene lookup returns CDR1 LNHDA and CDR2 SQIVND (reference sequence). J gave up 3 bases and V 6 bases, and 6 bases lay outside the gene matches. The CDR3 loop is CASSFLAGIYNEQFF. The CDR3 DNA is TGTGCCAGTAGCTTCCTAGCGGGGATCTACAATGAGCAGTTCTTC.

This clone was detected only a few times. The gene calls are TRBV30 and TRBJ2-5, with 9 bases matching TRBD2. The germline V gene has CDR1 GTSNPN and CDR2 SVGIG (reference sequence). J gave up 5 bases and V 2 bases, and 12 bases lay outside the gene matches. The CDR3 contains 16 residues. The DNA of the CDR3 is TGTGCCTGGAGTAAGGGGCGGGAGGGCCCGGGGGAGACCCAGTACTTC. Protein: CAWSKGREGPGETQYF.

This chain uses TRBV11-2 with TRBJ1-6; no firm D call. Trimming left V 3 bases short and J 0 bases short, with 15 bases between. The length of the CDR3 is 18 residues. CDR1 and CDR2 (germline): SGHAT, FQNNGV. The CDR3 sequence is CASSFLGLASSYNSPLHF. CDR3 DNA sequence: TGTGCCAGCAGCTTCCTTGGACTGGCGAGCTCCTATAATTCACCCCTCCACTTT.

The chain employs TRBV2 and TRBJ2-3; 7 nucleotides agree with TRBD1. The germline V gene has CDR1 SNHLY and CDR2 FYNNEI. The CDR3 is made up of 13 amino acids. The V and J ends lost 7 bases and 2 bases, in that order; junction bases with no gene match: 3. The DNA for the CDR3 is TGTGCCAGCAAGAGGGGGCTCACAGATACGCAGTATTTT. It specifies CASKRGLTDTQYF.

Comments on this clone: At one boundary the junction diverges from the germline segment, which might be a read error. The chain has TRBV18 and TRBJ1-2, with 7 bases matching TRBD1. CDR3 length: 14 amino acids. Germline lookup yields CDR1 KGHSH and CDR2 LQKENI. CDR3 DNA sequence: TGTGCCGGCTCACGGGACAGCACAAACTATGGCTACACCTTC. Protein sequence: CAGSRDSTNYGYTF.

The genes are TRBV19 and TRBJ2-3; D gene ambiguous. CDR1 and CDR2 from the germline V gene are LNHDA and SQIVND (reference sequence). Trimming pared 0 bases from V and 1 base from J, leaving 5 bases between. CDR3 size: 14 residues. The CDR3 sequence: CASSIDPGTDTQYF. The CDR3 bases are TGTGCCAGTAGTATAGATCCAGGCACAGATACGCAGTATTTT.

This clone has only one observation. The rearrangement links TRBV5-6 to TRBJ2-7; tentative D call: TRBD1 (6 bases). Germline V gives CDR1 SGHDT, CDR2 YYEEEE. Deletions cut 3 bases from V and 3 bases from J, with 13 bases between. The CDR3 covers 14 residues. CDR3 loop: CASSSRQEYYEQYF. CDR3 nucleotide sequence: TGTGCCAGCAGCTCCCGACAGGAGTACTACGAGCAGTACTTC.

The chain carries TRBV5-5 and TRBJ1-5, with D uncertain. The CDR3 runs 15 residues. The germline CDR1 and CDR2 sequences are SGHKS and YYEKEE (reference sequence). Trimming removed 1 base from V and 7 bases from J, with 15 bases in between. The CDR3 is CASSLSGALGQPQHF. DNA of the CDR3: TGTGCCAGCAGCTTGTCAGGTGCCCTCGGACAGCCCCAGCATTTT.

V and J are TRBV6-5 and TRBJ1-1, with TRBD1 matching 9 bases. The CDR3 spans 15 residues. From germline, CDR1 is MNHEY and CDR2 SVGAGI. J lost 2 bases, V lost 6 bases, and 7 bases had no gene match. DNA of the CDR3: TGTGCCAGCAGGCCCTGGGACAGGGATAACACTGAAGCTTTCTTT. Translated, it gives CASRPWDRDNTEAFF.

The genes are TRBV29-1 and TRBJ2-5, with D unclear. The CDR3 has 12 amino acids. Trimming shortened V by 4 bases and J by 1 base, and 7 bases separated the two germline ends. In germline, CDR1 is SQVTM, CDR2 ANQGSEA. This CDR3 is CSVARGQETQYF. In nucleotides, the CDR3 is TGCAGCGTTGCAAGAGGCCAAGAGACCCAGTACTTC.

This clone came up once. This chain uses TRBV5-3 with TRBJ1-5; unclear D gene. TRBV5-3 is placed among ORFs of uncertain function. The CDR3 runs to 8 residues. The CDR3 protein is CALSRRHF. The CDR3 DNA reads as TGTGCTCTAAGCCGTAGACATTTT.

This chain links TRBV27 with TRBJ2-5; 8 bases are shared with TRBD2. The J call may be mistaken, given a closer DNA end match to TRBJ2-7. The germline V gene encodes CDR1 MNHEY and CDR2 SMNVEV (reference sequence). This CDR3 comprises 15 residues. The CDR3 is CASSLAGGLTYEQYF. The CDR3 DNA reads as TGTGCCAGCAGTTTGGCGGGGGGCCTTACCTACGAGCAGTACTTC.

The chain employs TRBV4-3 and TRBJ2-3; perhaps TRBD2 as D (5 bases). The CDR3 runs 15 residues. The V gene lost 0 bases and the J gene lost 4 bases, with 11 bases spanning the gap. The germline V gene encodes CDR1 LGHNA and CDR2 YSLEER. The CDR3 is CASSQEGSGPDTQYF. The CDR3 DNA reads as TGCGCCAGCAGCCAAGAAGGGAGTGGACCAGATACGCAGTATTTT.

The chain uses TRBV15 and TRBJ2-5; 11 positions match TRBD1. This CDR3 region has 14 residues. V dropped 3 bases and J dropped 5; count of bases not matched to a gene: 2. Per the germline V gene, CDR1 is LNHNV and CDR2 is YYDKDF (reference sequence). The CDR3 nucleotides read TGTGCCACCAGCAGGGGGGACAGGGGGGAGACCCAGTACTTC. Amino acid sequence: CATSRGDRGETQYF.

This chain uses TRBV9 with TRBJ1-2; 8 bases are shared with TRBD1. Per germline, CDR1 SGDLS and CDR2 YYNGEE. V dropped 5 bases and J dropped 4; count of bases not matched to a gene: 4. There are 13 residues in the CDR3. CDR3 bases: TGTGCCAGCAGTGGGGGACAGGTCTATGGCTACACCTTC. This encodes CASSGGQVYGYTF.

The chain carries TRBV4-3 and TRBJ1-2, with TRBD1 matching over 7 bases. V dropped 4 bases and J dropped 2; count of bases not matched to a gene: 7. This CDR3 is 15 amino acids long. CDR1 is LGHNA and CDR2 is YSLEER in the germline V gene. CDR3 bases: TGCGCCAGCAGCCCCGGAGGACAGGACAACTATGGCTACACCTTC. Amino acid sequence: CASSPGGQDNYGYTF.

The J gene is TRBJ2-5, the V gene TRBV11-2, with D possibly TRBD1 on 5 matching bases. Germline V gene data show CDR1 as SGHAT and CDR2 as FQNNGV. The V and J ends lost 3 bases and 5 bases respectively, with 13 bases between them. The CDR3 runs 14 residues. The DNA of the CDR3 is TGTGCCAGCAGCTTTGACGTGGGGCGCGAGACCCAGTACTTC. Encoded protein: CASSFDVGRETQYF.

In its sample, this clone was seen a few times. The chain joins TRBV28 to TRBJ2-7, with a tentative D call TRBD2 (6 bases). V lost 5 bases, J lost 2 bases, and 13 bases lay in between. There are 14 residues in the CDR3. Germline CDR1 reads MDHEN; CDR2 reads SYDVKM. CDR3 bases: TGTGCCAGCAGTCCAATGCGGGGCGCCTACGAGCAGTACTTC. Translated: CASSPMRGAYEQYF.

This sequence joins TRBV28 and TRBJ2-3; TRBD2 matches at 8 bases. V was clipped by 5 bases and J by 7 bases; unmatched bases: 11. This CDR3 has 15 amino acids. Germline CDR1 is MDHEN and CDR2 is SYDVKM. The CDR3 DNA sequence: TGTGCCAGCAGTCTCCCCCGGGAGGGCTGGAATACGCAGTATTTT. Translating gives CASSLPREGWNTQYF.

The V and J genes are TRBV7-9 and TRBJ2-1, with 7 bases matching TRBD2. This CDR3 comprises 15 residues. Looked up from germline, CDR1 is SEHNR and CDR2 is FQNEAQ (reference sequence). V shed 2 bases and J 7 bases; nucleotides not matched to a gene: 8. The CDR3 DNA reads as TGTGCCAGCAGCTTAAGACTAGCAGATCCTAATGAGCAGTTCTTC. Its translation: CASSLRLADPNEQFF.

The chain couples TRBV7-9 to TRBJ2-5; no definite D call. The DNA end favors TRBJ2-7, so the J call may be wrong. This CDR3 has 16 amino acids. Germline-derived CDR1 and CDR2 are SEHNR and FQNEAQ (reference sequence). The CDR3 here is CASSLGWRSSSYEQYF. The CDR3 coding sequence is TGTGCCAGCAGCTTAGGCTGGCGCTCTAGCTCCTACGAGCAGTACTTC.